The clone carrying this T cell receptor beta chain was picked up many times. Its antigen is not known. The sample belongs to a study of post-analysis software for immune sequencing data. Every TCR beta cDNA library bore unique molecular identifiers. From around 1 to 10 million T cells, a few hundred thousand cDNA molecules were obtained. MiXCR, run by TCRdb on the PCR reads, gives a single entry per CDR3 protein. Here the sample spans 380,000 or so distinct CDR3 sequences, approximately 33% being singletons. Whole-study findings and limits: Significantly lower normalized Chao1 diversity was seen in multiple sclerosis patients than in controls. Four to six TRBV segments were significantly more frequent in patients than in controls. TRBV5-6, TRBV5-1 and TRBV20-1 were among these segments. Those samples that were prepared in the same batch co-clustered strongly by F measure.

This CDR3 region has 15 residues. Trimming took 1 base from V and 3 from J, leaving 11 bases between them. The chain is built from TRBV12-3 or TRBV12-4 and TRBJ2-3; D might be TRBD2 (6 bases). The specimen sequenced was blood. The receptor was isolated from a girl between 10 and 17 years old with multiple sclerosis. Here the CDR3 reads CASSLVRGTTDTQYF. The CDR3 nucleotides are TGTGCCAGCAGTTTAGTGAGAGGGACTACAGATACGCAGTATTTT.